This is a list of T cell receptor beta chains from one sample in a study of Ad26.COV2.S vaccination and SARS-CoV-2 variants. The repertoire was sequenced with immunoSEQ multiplex PCR; TCRdb's copy has only in-frame clones and lacks some. Counted here are around 380,000 clones, 80% to 90% occurring once; the ten biggest clones make up approximately 3.7%. Sequenced material: peripheral blood, taken in a trial of Ad26.COV2.S vaccine versus placebo. Every receptor here comes from a person aged 18-65 years who received the Ad26.COV2.S COVID-19 vaccine or a placebo. The CDR3 runs from the conserved cysteine through the conserved F or W. The D gene is left open where the match is weak. The listing skips clone size in some rows; elsewhere it reads once, few, many or a size class.

>TRBJ2-7|-|TRBV19|-
TGTGCCAGTAGTATCGGCAATGAGGGGGGATACGAGCAGTACTTC
CASSIGNEGGYEQYF
>TRBJ2-1|-|TRBV5-1|-
TGCGCCAGCAGAAGTATACCCTACAATGAGCAGTTCTTC
CASRSIPYNEQFF
>TRBJ2-7|-|TRBV18|-
TGTGCCAGCTCACCACCGACCGGGGCCTACGAGCAGTACTTC
CASSPPTGAYEQYF
>TRBJ1-5|once|TRBV6-2/TRBV6-3|TRBD1
TGTGCCAGCAGTAACTCTGGGACAGCGGTCCAGCCCCAGCATTTT
CASSNSGTAVQPQHF
>TRBJ2-7|-|TRBV10-3|-
TGTGCCATCAGTGAGTGGGCAGGCCCAACTAATTACGAGCAGTACTTC
CAISEWAGPTNYEQYF
>TRBJ2-5|-|TRBV4-1|TRBD2
TGCGCCAGCGGTCCCAGCGGGGAAGAGACCCAGTACTTC
CASGPSGEETQYF
>TRBJ2-3|-|TRBV15|-
TGTGCCACCAGCGGACTTGGGGGGCAAGATACGCAGTATTTT
CATSGLGGQDTQYF
>TRBJ2-7|-|TRBV12-5|-
TGTGCTAGTGGTTCAGGACCACCCTCCGAGCAGTACTTC
CASGSGPPSEQYF
>TRBJ1-5|once|TRBV28|-
TGTGCCAGCCCACATTGCGAGGTGGAAGGTCAGCCCCAGCATTTT
CASPHCEVEGQPQHF
>TRBJ1-5|-|TRBV27|TRBD1
TGTGCCAGCAGCCTTTTAGACAGGGCTAATCAGCCCCAGCATTTT
CASSLLDRANQPQHF
>TRBJ1-1|-|TRBV12-3/TRBV12-4|-
TGTGCCAGCAGGGGGGCGAATCAAGCTTTCTTT
CASRGANQAFF
>TRBJ2-3|-|TRBV5-4|TRBD2
TGTGCCAGCAGCTTATCGAGACTAGCGGGGGGGCCCGTACCAGATACGCAGTATTTT
CASSLSRLAGGPVPDTQYF
>TRBJ2-5|-|TRBV3-1/TRBV3-2|-
TGTGCCAGCAGCCCGTTAATTGGGTCGGGGGAGACCCAGTACTTC
CASSPLIGSGETQYF
>TRBJ1-4|-|TRBV30|-
TGTGCCTGGAGTTCCCTACCGCGCCCTAATGAAAAACTGTTTTTT
CAWSSLPRPNEKLFF
>TRBJ2-7|-|TRBV5-1|TRBD1
TGCGCCAGCAGCTTGGGAACAGGGGCCTACGAGCAGTACTTC
CASSLGTGAYEQYF
>TRBJ1-2|once|TRBV4-1|-
TGCGCCAGCAGCCGAGTTGGGACGTACTATGGCTACACCTTC
CASSRVGTYYGYTF
>TRBJ1-4|-|TRBV20-1|-
TGCAGTGCTAGAGGGCTACAGGAAATTTTT
CSARGLQEIF
>TRBJ2-3|-|TRBV4-1|TRBD1
TGCGCCAGCAGCCTCGGACAGGGAACAGATACGCAGTATTTT
CASSLGQGTDTQYF
>TRBJ2-2|once|TRBV11-3|-
TGTGCCAGCAGCCCAGAGGCAGACGGGGAGCTGTTTTTT
CASSPEADGELFF
>TRBJ2-4|-|TRBV27|-
TGTGCCAGCAGTTTAGGAAGGGGGGCAAGGATAGCCAAAAACATTCAGTACTTC
CASSLGRGARIAKNIQYF
>TRBJ1-1|-|TRBV11-2|-
TGTGCCAGCAGGACGCAGAAGGGGCCAGGGAGGCTTCGGACTGAAGCTTTCTTT
CASRTQKGPGRLRTEAFF
>TRBJ2-5|few|TRBV12-3/TRBV12-4|-
TGTGCCAGCAGTTATAGTCGGCGGGAGACCCAGTACTTC
CASSYSRRETQYF
>TRBJ2-5|-|TRBV7-9|TRBD1
TGTGCCAGCAGCTTAATGTGGGACAGAGCTCGTATCCAGTACTTC
CASSLMWDRARIQYF
>TRBJ1-2|-|TRBV3-1/TRBV3-2|-
TGTGCCAGCAGCCAAGATCTTGGCCAGGGGAACTATGGCTACACCTTC
CASSQDLGQGNYGYTF
>TRBJ2-3|-|TRBV12-3/TRBV12-4|-
TGTGCCAGCAGTTTGTTTGGGAATACGCAGTATTTT
CASSLFGNTQYF
>TRBJ1-6|-|TRBV6-1|-
TGTGCCAGCAGTGAATTGGTTGGGCAGGGGAATTCACCCCTCCACTTT
CASSELVGQGNSPLHF
>TRBJ2-3|once|TRBV6-1|TRBD2
TGTGCCAGCAGTGGAGCGGGGGATCGCAGCGGGGGAGGTACGCAGTATTTT
CASSGAGDRSGGGTQYF
>TRBJ1-2|-|TRBV6-1|-
TGTGCCAGCCGTGAGGGGGTTGGCTACACCTTC
CASREGVGYTF
>TRBJ1-2|-|TRBV18|-
TGTGCCAGCTCGGCGTCAGGCCCCGGGCTAGTCTATGGCTACACCTTC
CASSASGPGLVYGYTF
>TRBJ2-3|-|TRBV25-1|-
TGTGCCAGCAGTGAATTCGGCGGGGGCACAGATACGCAGTATTTT
CASSEFGGGTDTQYF
>TRBJ2-3|few|TRBV5-6|-
TGTGCCAGCAGCTTTTTTATACAGGGCGCAGATACGCAGTATTTT
CASSFFIQGADTQYF
>TRBJ1-1|once|TRBV27|-
TGTGCCAGCAGTTTTTCAGGGCGGACTGAAGCTTTCTTT
CASSFSGRTEAFF
>TRBJ1-2|few|TRBV6-5|-
TGTGCCAGCACCCAGCGGGGGGCCTATGGCTACACCTTC
CASTQRGAYGYTF
>TRBJ2-2|-|TRBV11-2|-
TGTGCCAGCAGCTTGGAGGCTAACACCGGGGAGCTGTTTTTT
CASSLEANTGELFF
>TRBJ1-4|-|TRBV5-4|-
TGTGCCAGCAGCTTGGCGGGGGACAATGAAAAACTGTTTTTT
CASSLAGDNEKLFF
>TRBJ2-3|-|TRBV5-6|-
TGTGCCAGCAGCTTAAACACAGATACGCAGTATTTT
CASSLNTDTQYF
>TRBJ1-3|-|TRBV2|TRBD1
TGTGCCAGCTTGGGGACAGGGGGACGGGGAAACACCATATATTTT
CASLGTGGRGNTIYF
>TRBJ1-1|few|TRBV5-1|-
TGCGCCAGCAGCACGAAACTAACGGGACACACTGAAGCTTTCTTT
CASSTKLTGHTEAFF
>TRBJ2-5|-|TRBV5-4|-
TGTGCCAGCAGCTCCACCACGACAGCCCAAGAGACCCAGTACTTC
CASSSTTTAQETQYF
>TRBJ1-1|-|TRBV5-8|TRBD1
TGTGCCAGCAGCTTCACAGGGGGCGACACTGAAGCTTTCTTT
CASSFTGGDTEAFF
>TRBJ2-1|few|TRBV5-1|TRBD2
TGCGCCAGCAGCGCCCAGAGCGGGGGCTACAATGAGCAGTTCTTC
CASSAQSGGYNEQFF